This is a list of T cell receptor beta chains from one sample in a study of T cell repertoires in cytomegalovirus infection. Each CDR3 protein is one row after TCRdb ran MiXCR on the reads. This sample carries some 300,000 distinct CDR3 sequences, 15% to 20% of them seen once, and the ten largest clones take more than 10%. Sequenced material: PBMCs. These receptors were collected from a human donor in good health (CMV status not recorded). Some clones in this sample may be carry-over from other donors' samples. Each CDR3 is given with its conserved first and last residue. The order of the fields is clone size, D gene, J gene, V gene, CDR3 protein, CDR3 DNA. D genes are given only for firm matches. Size values are once, few and many counts, or a class for expanded clones, and some rows have none.

clone size: few; D gene: TRBD1; J gene: TRBJ1-2; V gene: TRBV28; CDR3 protein: CASSPLGTGFVSVGYTF; CDR3 DNA: TGTGCCAGCAGTCCCCTTGGGACAGGGTTTGTTAGTGTTGGCTACACCTTC
clone size: many; D gene: NA; J gene: TRBJ2-5; V gene: TRBV7-2; CDR3 protein: CASTARQVGETQYF; CDR3 DNA: TGTGCCAGCACCGCAAGACAGGTCGGAGAGACCCAGTACTTC
clone size: many; D gene: TRBD1; J gene: TRBJ1-1; V gene: TRBV4-1; CDR3 protein: CASSQRTGGTPEAFF; CDR3 DNA: TGCGCCAGCAGCCAACGGACAGGGGGAACCCCTGAAGCTTTCTTT
clone size: NA; D gene: TRBD2; J gene: TRBJ2-4; V gene: TRBV15; CDR3 protein: CATSTAGGPSNIQYF; CDR3 DNA: TGTGCCACCAGCACCGCGGGGGGGCCCTCAAACATTCAGTACTTC
clone size: NA; D gene: TRBD1; J gene: TRBJ1-2; V gene: TRBV12-3/TRBV12-4; CDR3 protein: CASSLGQGGLGYTF; CDR3 DNA: TGTGCCAGCAGCCTGGGACAGGGTGGTTTAGGCTACACCTTC
clone size: NA; D gene: NA; J gene: TRBJ1-2; V gene: TRBV11-2; CDR3 protein: CASTPVSNYGYTF; CDR3 DNA: TGTGCCAGCACCCCTGTGTCTAACTATGGCTACACCTTC
clone size: NA; D gene: NA; J gene: TRBJ2-7; V gene: TRBV3-1; CDR3 protein: CASSQVSEQYF; CDR3 DNA: TGTGCCAGCAGCCAAGTAAGCGAGCAGTACTTC
clone size: NA; D gene: TRBD1; J gene: TRBJ2-7; V gene: TRBV12-3/TRBV12-4; CDR3 protein: CASSLRVKGASYEQYF; CDR3 DNA: TGTGCCAGCAGTTTGAGGGTGAAGGGGGCGTCCTACGAGCAGTACTTC
clone size: medium-sized; D gene: TRBD1; J gene: TRBJ2-1; V gene: TRBV5-5; CDR3 protein: CASSFRDRGYNEQFF; CDR3 DNA: TGTGCCAGCAGCTTCCGGGACAGGGGATACAATGAGCAGTTCTTC
clone size: NA; D gene: TRBD1; J gene: TRBJ2-7; V gene: TRBV4-1; CDR3 protein: CASSVSGTGISYEQYF; CDR3 DNA: TGCGCCAGCAGCGTATCCGGGACAGGGATATCCTACGAGCAGTACTTC
clone size: NA; D gene: NA; J gene: TRBJ2-3; V gene: TRBV6-2/TRBV6-3; CDR3 protein: CASSSLVQEQYF; CDR3 DNA: TGTGCCAGCAGCAGTCTCGTGCAGGAGCAGTATTTT
clone size: NA; D gene: NA; J gene: TRBJ2-7; V gene: TRBV20-1; CDR3 protein: CSATREAVYEQYF; CDR3 DNA: TGCAGTGCCACGAGGGAGGCAGTCTACGAGCAGTACTTC
clone size: NA; D gene: NA; J gene: TRBJ1-5; V gene: TRBV20-1; CDR3 protein: CSARDGGRQPQHF; CDR3 DNA: TGCAGTGCTAGAGATGGGGGAAGGCAGCCCCAGCATTTT
clone size: NA; D gene: TRBD1; J gene: TRBJ2-5; V gene: TRBV5-6; CDR3 protein: CASSLTGAQETQYF; CDR3 DNA: TGTGCCAGCAGTCTGACAGGGGCACAAGAGACCCAGTACTTC
clone size: NA; D gene: NA; J gene: TRBJ2-3; V gene: TRBV29-1; CDR3 protein: CSVEGTTNTDTQYF; CDR3 DNA: TGCAGCGTTGAAGGGACTACAAACACAGATACGCAGTATTTT
clone size: many; D gene: TRBD2; J gene: TRBJ2-1; V gene: TRBV6-2/TRBV6-3; CDR3 protein: CASSHRVAGGRYYNEQFF; CDR3 DNA: TGTGCCAGCAGCCACAGGGTAGCGGGGGGGCGGTACTACAATGAGCAGTTCTTC
clone size: NA; D gene: NA; J gene: TRBJ1-2; V gene: TRBV27; CDR3 protein: CASSLSKGWVSGYTF; CDR3 DNA: TGTGCCAGCAGTTTATCCAAGGGGTGGGTCTCTGGCTACACCTTC
clone size: NA; D gene: NA; J gene: TRBJ1-5; V gene: TRBV2; CDR3 protein: CASSEAPGYQPQHF; CDR3 DNA: TGTGCCAGCAGTGAAGCCCCAGGGTATCAGCCCCAGCATTTT
clone size: few; D gene: TRBD1; J gene: TRBJ1-1; V gene: TRBV20-1; CDR3 protein: CSARGTGGANTEAFF; CDR3 DNA: TGCAGTGCCAGAGGGACAGGGGGCGCGAACACTGAAGCTTTCTTT
clone size: many; D gene: TRBD1; J gene: TRBJ2-5; V gene: TRBV18; CDR3 protein: CASSPTAQGEETQYF; CDR3 DNA: TGTGCCAGCTCACCGACCGCCCAGGGGGAGGAGACCCAGTACTTC
clone size: many; D gene: TRBD1; J gene: TRBJ1-6; V gene: TRBV7-2; CDR3 protein: CASSLQGAGNSPLHF; CDR3 DNA: TGTGCCAGCAGCTTACAGGGGGCGGGTAATTCACCCCTCCACTTT
clone size: many; D gene: TRBD2; J gene: TRBJ2-5; V gene: TRBV7-2; CDR3 protein: CASSEAGGAGKTQYF; CDR3 DNA: TGTGCCAGCAGCGAAGCCGGGGGGGCGGGAAAGACCCAGTACTTC
clone size: many; D gene: TRBD1; J gene: TRBJ1-6; V gene: TRBV12-3/TRBV12-4; CDR3 protein: CASRPQGAGNSPLHF; CDR3 DNA: TGTGCCAGCAGACCGCAGGGGGCCGGAAATTCACCCCTCCACTTT
clone size: many; D gene: TRBD1; J gene: TRBJ1-6; V gene: TRBV7-6; CDR3 protein: CASSEQGAGNSPLHF; CDR3 DNA: TGTGCCAGCAGCGAGCAGGGGGCGGGAAATTCACCCCTCCACTTT
clone size: NA; D gene: NA; J gene: TRBJ1-1; V gene: TRBV4-1; CDR3 protein: CASSFDGGQNTEAFF; CDR3 DNA: TGCGCCAGCAGCTTTGATGGGGGCCAAAACACTGAAGCTTTCTTT
clone size: many; D gene: TRBD1; J gene: TRBJ2-7; V gene: TRBV11-2; CDR3 protein: CASSTTRGRTGGHEQYF; CDR3 DNA: TGTGCCAGCAGCACTACCCGGGGTCGGACAGGGGGACACGAGCAGTACTTC
clone size: NA; D gene: NA; J gene: TRBJ2-1; V gene: TRBV7-9; CDR3 protein: CASSWAAAAYNEQFF; CDR3 DNA: TGTGCCAGCAGCTGGGCGGCTGCCGCCTACAATGAGCAGTTCTTC
clone size: many; D gene: NA; J gene: TRBJ2-7; V gene: TRBV7-2; CDR3 protein: CASSLATGGDYEQYF; CDR3 DNA: TGTGCCAGCAGCTTAGCGACGGGGGGCGACTACGAGCAGTACTTC
clone size: many; D gene: NA; J gene: TRBJ2-7; V gene: TRBV28; CDR3 protein: CASKDQFYEQYF; CDR3 DNA: TGTGCCAGCAAGGACCAATTCTACGAGCAGTACTTC
clone size: few; D gene: NA; J gene: TRBJ2-2; V gene: TRBV19; CDR3 protein: CATYPWGGSSTGELFF; CDR3 DNA: TGTGCCACCTATCCCTGGGGGGGCTCCAGCACCGGGGAGCTGTTTTTT
clone size: NA; D gene: NA; J gene: TRBJ2-7; V gene: TRBV12-3/TRBV12-4; CDR3 protein: CASSFVGYEQYF; CDR3 DNA: TGTGCCAGCAGTTTCGTTGGGTACGAGCAGTACTTC
clone size: NA; D gene: NA; J gene: TRBJ1-5; V gene: TRBV19; CDR3 protein: CASREDGTTVQPQHF; CDR3 DNA: TGTGCCAGTAGGGAGGATGGGACAACGGTGCAGCCCCAGCATTTT
clone size: NA; D gene: NA; J gene: TRBJ1-4; V gene: TRBV6-5; CDR3 protein: CASIGFFGRGPEVATNEKLFF; CDR3 DNA: TGTGCCAGCATTGGCTTTTTCGGCAGGGGCCCGGAGGTTGCAACTAATGAAAAACTGTTTTTT
clone size: few; D gene: TRBD1; J gene: TRBJ1-2; V gene: TRBV29-1; CDR3 protein: CSVELGTVYTNYGYTF; CDR3 DNA: TGCAGCGTTGAGCTCGGGACAGTTTACACTAACTATGGCTACACCTTC
clone size: NA; D gene: NA; J gene: TRBJ2-4; V gene: TRBV28; CDR3 protein: CASTSGEPNIQYF; CDR3 DNA: TGTGCCAGCACCTCGGGGGAACCGAACATTCAGTACTTC
clone size: many; D gene: NA; J gene: TRBJ2-1; V gene: TRBV12-3/TRBV12-4; CDR3 protein: CASSLQGGVYNEQFF; CDR3 DNA: TGTGCCAGCAGTTTACAAGGTGGGGTCTACAATGAGCAGTTCTTC
clone size: many; D gene: NA; J gene: TRBJ1-4; V gene: TRBV7-9; CDR3 protein: CASSLALSWGTSEVANEKLFF; CDR3 DNA: TGTGCCAGCAGCTTAGCGCTCTCTTGGGGGACCAGCGAAGTTGCTAATGAAAAACTGTTTTTT
clone size: few; D gene: TRBD1; J gene: TRBJ1-1; V gene: TRBV20-1; CDR3 protein: CSAERGPQGTEAFF; CDR3 DNA: TGCAGTGCTGAGAGGGGGCCCCAGGGTACTGAAGCTTTCTTT
clone size: few; D gene: TRBD1; J gene: TRBJ2-7; V gene: TRBV5-6; CDR3 protein: CASSKDRGVYEQYF; CDR3 DNA: TGTGCCAGCAGCAAGGACAGGGGTGTCTACGAGCAGTACTTC
clone size: once; D gene: TRBD2; J gene: TRBJ2-3; V gene: TRBV15; CDR3 protein: CATSRGNSGGTDTQYF; CDR3 DNA: TGTGCCACCAGCAGAGGAAATAGCGGGGGAACAGATACGCAGTATTTT